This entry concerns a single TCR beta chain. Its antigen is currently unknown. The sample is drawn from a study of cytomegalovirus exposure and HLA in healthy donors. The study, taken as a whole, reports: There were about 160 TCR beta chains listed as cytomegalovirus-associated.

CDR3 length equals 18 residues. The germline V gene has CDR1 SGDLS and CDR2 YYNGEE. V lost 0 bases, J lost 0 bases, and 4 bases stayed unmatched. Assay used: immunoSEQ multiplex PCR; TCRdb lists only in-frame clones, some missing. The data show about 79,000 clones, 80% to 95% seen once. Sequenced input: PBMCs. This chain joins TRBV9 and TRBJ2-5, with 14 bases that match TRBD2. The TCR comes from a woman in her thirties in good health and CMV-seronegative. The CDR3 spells CASSVGTSGGYDQETQYF. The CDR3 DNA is TGTGCCAGCAGCGTAGGGACTAGCGGGGGGTACGACCAAGAGACCCAGTACTTC.